A selection of T cell receptor beta chains follows, all from one sample in a study of T cells and copy number aberrations in small-cell lung cancer. Libraries were prepared by immunoSEQ multiplex PCR; TCRdb keeps only in-frame clonotypes and omits some of them. The data contain just under 1,100 clones, roughly 86% of them singletons. Sequencing input: tumor tissue. The source of these receptors is a man aged 60 to 75 with small cell lung cancer. Each CDR3 is given with its conserved first and last residue. D genes are given only for firm matches. Not all rows give a size; the values are once, few, many and, for expanded clones, a class.

TRBV21-1	-	-	TRBJ2-7	CASTHPGQISYEQYF	TGTGCCAGCACCCATCCAGGACAGATCTCCTACGAGCAGTACTTC
TRBV5-1	-	-	TRBJ2-3	CASSLDPPPTDTQYF	TGCGCCAGCAGCTTGGACCCGCCCCCGACAGATACGCAGTATTTT
TRBV28	-	-	TRBJ1-5	CASSLHAGNQPQHF	TGTGCCAGCAGCCTACATGCGGGCAATCAGCCCCAGCATTTT
TRBV5-1	-	-	TRBJ1-1	CASSPEGGVTEAFF	TGCGCCAGCAGTCCTGAGGGAGGGGTCACTGAAGCTTTCTTT
TRBV10-2	-	-	TRBJ2-2	CASWRPDGSLGELFF	TGCGCCAGTTGGCGGCCGGACGGGTCTCTCGGGGAGCTGTTTTTT
TRBV27	-	-	TRBJ2-7	CASKPQPGVLGEQYF	TGTGCCAGCAAACCGCAACCGGGAGTTCTAGGCGAGCAGTACTTC
TRBV7-9	-	-	TRBJ1-1	CASSLEGRGLTEAFF	TGTGCCAGCAGCTTAGAGGGCCGCGGGCTGACTGAAGCTTTCTTT
TRBV5-1	TRBD1	-	TRBJ1-5	CASSLGTGNQPQHF	TGCGCCAGCAGCTTGGGGACAGGTAATCAGCCCCAGCATTTT
TRBV29-1	-	-	TRBJ1-2	CSVEGGPTGIGRNGYTF	TGCAGCGTTGAAGGGGGGCCGACGGGGATCGGTCGCAATGGCTACACCTTC
TRBV14	-	-	TRBJ2-5	CASSQEMGRGREYFQETQYF	TGTGCCAGCAGCCAAGAGATGGGCCGCGGACGGGAGTACTTCCAAGAGACCCAGTACTTC
TRBV21-1	-	-	TRBJ1-1	CAAHRVASPMNTEAFF	TGTGCCGCCCATCGGGTGGCTTCCCCGATGAACACTGAAGCTTTCTTT
TRBV7-9	-	-	TRBJ2-1	CASSLAWDEQFF	TGTGCCAGCAGCTTAGCTTGGGATGAGCAGTTCTTC
TRBV7-9	TRBD1	-	TRBJ1-3	CASSTRGPLSGNTIYF	TGTGCCAGCAGCACCAGGGGGCCTCTCTCTGGAAACACCATATATTTT
TRBV28	TRBD2	-	TRBJ2-1	CASSLGTSGSGGDEQFF	TGTGCCAGCAGTTTAGGTACTAGCGGGAGTGGGGGCGATGAGCAGTTCTTC
TRBV19	TRBD2	-	TRBJ2-7	CASSHGGTSVYEQYF	TGTGCCAGTAGCCACGGCGGGACTAGTGTCTACGAGCAGTACTTC
TRBV2	-	-	TRBJ1-1	CASKHSVGWMDSNTEAFF	TGTGCCAGCAAGCATAGTGTAGGATGGATGGATTCGAACACTGAAGCTTTCTTT
TRBV30	-	-	TRBJ1-4	CAWSPDSQNEKLFF	TGTGCCTGGAGCCCGGACAGCCAAAATGAAAAACTGTTTTTT
TRBV11-3	TRBD1	-	TRBJ2-5	CASSRRQGQETQYF	TGTGCCAGCAGCCGAAGACAGGGGCAAGAGACCCAGTACTTC
TRBV11-2	TRBD1	once	TRBJ2-1	CASSLGQSDYNEQFF	TGTGCCAGCAGTTTGGGACAGAGTGATTACAATGAGCAGTTCTTC
TRBV11-2	-	-	TRBJ2-7	CASSLGLTSYEQYF	TGTGCCAGCAGCTTAGGACTTACTAGCTACGAGCAGTACTTC
TRBV11-3	-	-	TRBJ2-2	CASSPNTGELFF	TGTGCCAGCAGCCCAAACACCGGGGAGCTGTTTTTT
TRBV6-1	-	few	TRBJ2-5	CASSEAGAGLGETQYF	TGTGCCAGCAGTGAAGCGGGGGCAGGGTTGGGCGAGACCCAGTACTTC
TRBV11-2	TRBD2	-	TRBJ2-7	CTSSSSAGTSFHEQYF	TGTACCAGCAGCTCATCGGCCGGGACTAGCTTCCACGAGCAGTACTTC
TRBV11-3	TRBD1	-	TRBJ2-7	CASSLRPQGVDEQYF	TGTGCCAGCAGCTTAAGGCCACAGGGGGTCGACGAGCAGTACTTC
TRBV18	-	-	TRBJ2-5	CASSPPSEETQYF	TGTGCCAGCTCACCACCTTCAGAAGAGACCCAGTACTTC
TRBV5-1	-	-	TRBJ2-5	CASSLDRGGETQYF	TGCGCCAGCAGCTTGGACAGGGGAGGGGAGACCCAGTACTTC
TRBV25-1	-	-	TRBJ1-2	CASSESLNYGYTF	TGTGCCAGCAGTGAATCCCTAAACTATGGCTACACCTTC
TRBV6-1	TRBD1	-	TRBJ1-3	CASTWDRAGNTIYF	TGTGCCAGCACCTGGGACAGGGCCGGAAACACCATATATTTT
TRBV19	-	-	TRBJ2-7	CASSNKGHEQYF	TGTGCCAGTAGTAACAAGGGCCACGAGCAGTACTTC
TRBV5-1	-	-	TRBJ2-3	CASQREWGLTDTQYF	TGCGCCAGTCAACGCGAGTGGGGCCTCACAGATACGCAGTATTTT
TRBV25-1	-	-	TRBJ1-2	CASSEGGLGYGYTF	TGTGCCAGCAGTGAGGGGGGCCTTGGGTATGGCTACACCTTC
TRBV6-6	-	-	TRBJ1-1	CASRGIVDTEAFF	TGTGCCAGCAGGGGGATAGTAGACACTGAAGCTTTCTTT
TRBV7-6	-	-	TRBJ2-1	CASSLETERPIFF	TGTGCCAGCAGCTTGGAAACAGAACGACCTATTTTCTTC
TRBV6-5	-	once	TRBJ2-1	CASTPGPAREQFF	TGTGCCAGCACTCCCGGCCCGGCACGTGAGCAGTTCTTC
TRBV7-4	TRBD2	-	TRBJ2-3	CASSLGGGTSEYTQYF	TGTGCCAGCAGCTTAGGAGGGGGGACTAGCGAATATACGCAGTATTTT
TRBV28	-	-	TRBJ2-1	CASGGYKDEQFF	TGTGCTTCAGGAGGTTACAAGGATGAGCAGTTCTTC
TRBV29-1	TRBD2	-	TRBJ2-7	CSVDGVLAGGNNYEQYF	TGCAGCGTTGACGGCGTACTAGCGGGAGGGAATAACTACGAGCAGTACTTC
TRBV11-2	-	-	TRBJ2-2	CASSLVGYTGELFF	TGTGCCAGCAGCTTAGTGGGGTACACCGGGGAGCTGTTTTTT
TRBV11-3	-	-	TRBJ2-3	CASSFLDSSTDTQYF	TGTGCCAGCAGCTTTTTAGATTCTAGCACAGATACGCAGTATTTT
TRBV13	-	-	TRBJ2-7	CASSLGTNGSGYEQYF	TGTGCCAGCAGCTTAGGGACTAACGGGAGTGGGTACGAGCAGTACTTC
TRBV11-3	-	-	TRBJ1-1	CASSLGGGNTEAFF	TGTGCCAGCAGCTTAGGGGGGGGGAACACTGAAGCTTTCTTT
TRBV7-9	-	-	TRBJ2-5	CASSLGLGWETQYF	TGTGCCAGCAGCTTAGGCCTGGGCTGGGAGACCCAGTACTTC
TRBV6-5	-	once	TRBJ2-1	CASSYGRYNEQFF	TGTGCCAGCAGTTACGGGCGGTACAATGAGCAGTTCTTC
TRBV7-2	-	-	TRBJ2-6	CASSRFRRRQSRANVLTF	TGTGCCAGCAGCCGATTTCGGAGACGACAAAGTCGGGCCAACGTCCTGACTTTC
TRBV2	TRBD2	once	TRBJ2-3	CASSGLVQDTQYF	TGTGCCAGCAGCGGACTAGTACAAGATACGCAGTATTTT
TRBV5-5	TRBD2	-	TRBJ2-2	CASSLVSGRASGTGELFF	TGTGCCAGCAGCTTGGTTAGCGGGAGGGCCTCAGGCACCGGGGAGCTGTTTTTT
TRBV2	TRBD2	-	TRBJ2-3	CASSEIAGQTDTQYF	TGTGCCAGCAGTGAGATAGCGGGTCAGACAGATACGCAGTATTTT
TRBV29-1	TRBD2	-	TRBJ2-7	CSVYTGTSAYEQYF	TGCAGCGTTTACACCGGGACTAGCGCCTACGAGCAGTACTTC
TRBV19	TRBD1	few	TRBJ2-5	CASSHLGQGQETQYF	TGTGCCAGTAGTCATTTGGGACAGGGGCAAGAGACCCAGTACTTC